This T cell receptor (beta chain) was captured in a study of blood T cell repertoires in COVID-19. About the research overall: Samples of COVID-19 (acute and convalescent) were obtained from the United States, Italy and Spain. T cells, B-cell-depleted T cells, or PBMCs supplied cDNA or gDNA.

This CDR3 has 15 amino acids. From germline, CDR1 is MNHEY and CDR2 SMNVEV (reference sequence). The ends lost 2 bases at V and 3 bases at J; junction bases unmatched: 4. Per the study methods: Nucleated cell number was recorded as an estimate derived from reference gene primer amplification. The assay was immunoSEQ multiplex PCR, and TCRdb's table has in-frame clones only and misses some. V and J calls and clone size follow that table, whereas D and trimming were derived from the DNA. The sample carries more than 150,000 clones, 85% to 90% recorded once. Source material: peripheral blood. This clonotype was obtained from a man aged 70-80 years with active or convalescent COVID-19. The rearrangement links TRBV27 to TRBJ2-1, with 7 nucleotides matching TRBD2. CDR3 sequence reads: CASSLLLADYNEQFF. The CDR3 DNA is TGTGCCAGCAGTTTACTCCTAGCGGACTACAATGAGCAGTTCTTC.